This T cell receptor beta chain was recorded in a study of cytomegalovirus exposure and HLA in healthy donors. Study in general: A preliminary data release comprised approximately 85 million unique TCRs obtained from HLA-typed donors.

The PCR employed 60 Vbeta primers together with 13 Jbeta primers. Assay: immunoSEQ multiplex PCR; the TCRdb copy retains only in-frame clones and omits some. The sample has about 120,000 clones, 65% to 80% seen once. There are a few counts of this clone. CDR3 length: 13 residues. Germline V CDR1 and CDR2: MDHEN, SYDVKM. The ends lost 8 bases at V and 1 base at J; junction bases unmatched: 5. Sequenced: PBMCs. The chain links TRBV28 to TRBJ2-7; TRBD1 aligns across 7 bases. This TCR derives from a man aged 55 to 69 in good health and CMV-seropositive. The CDR3 coding sequence is TGTGCCAGCTATAGACAGGGATCCTACGAGCAGTACTTC. It encodes CASYRQGSYEQYF.